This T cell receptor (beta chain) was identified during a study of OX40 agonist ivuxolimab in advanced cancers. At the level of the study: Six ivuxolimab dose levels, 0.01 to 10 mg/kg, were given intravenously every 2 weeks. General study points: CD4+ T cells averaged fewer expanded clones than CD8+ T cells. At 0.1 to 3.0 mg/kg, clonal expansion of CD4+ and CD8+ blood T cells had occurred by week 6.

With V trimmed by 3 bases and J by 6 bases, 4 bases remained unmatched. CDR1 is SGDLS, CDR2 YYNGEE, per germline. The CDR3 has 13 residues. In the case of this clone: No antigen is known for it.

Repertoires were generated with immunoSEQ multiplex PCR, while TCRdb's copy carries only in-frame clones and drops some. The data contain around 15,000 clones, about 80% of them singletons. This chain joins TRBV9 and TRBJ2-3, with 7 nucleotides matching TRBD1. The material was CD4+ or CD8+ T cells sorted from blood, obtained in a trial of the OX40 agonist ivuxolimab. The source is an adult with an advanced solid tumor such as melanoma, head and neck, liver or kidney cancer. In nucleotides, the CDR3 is TGTGCCAGCAGCGCGACAGGGACGGATACGCAGTATTTT. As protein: CASSATGTDTQYF.